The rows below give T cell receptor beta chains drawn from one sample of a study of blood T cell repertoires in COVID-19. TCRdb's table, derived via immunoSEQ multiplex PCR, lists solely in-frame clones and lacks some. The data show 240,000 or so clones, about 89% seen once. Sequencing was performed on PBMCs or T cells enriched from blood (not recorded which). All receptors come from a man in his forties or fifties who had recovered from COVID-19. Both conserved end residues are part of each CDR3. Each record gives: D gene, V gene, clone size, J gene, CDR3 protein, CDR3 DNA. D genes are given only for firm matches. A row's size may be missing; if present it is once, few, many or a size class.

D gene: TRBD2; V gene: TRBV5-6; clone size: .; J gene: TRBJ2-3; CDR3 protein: CASSLVGGVSGNSQYF; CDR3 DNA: TGTGCCAGCAGCTTGGTTGGTGGGGTTAGCGGGAACTCGCAGTATTTT
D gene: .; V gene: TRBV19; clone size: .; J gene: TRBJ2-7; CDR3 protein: CASSQGYLKEQYF; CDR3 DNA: TGTGCCAGTAGTCAGGGGTATTTGAAGGAGCAGTACTTC
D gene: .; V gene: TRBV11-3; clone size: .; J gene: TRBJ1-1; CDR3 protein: CASNRTDGNTEAFF; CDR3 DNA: TGTGCCAGCAATAGGACAGACGGGAACACTGAAGCTTTCTTT
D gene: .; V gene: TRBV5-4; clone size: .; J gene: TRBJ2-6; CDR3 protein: CASSLVGGHSGANVLTF; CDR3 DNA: TGTGCCAGCAGCTTGGTGGGGGGGCACTCTGGGGCCAACGTCCTGACTTTC
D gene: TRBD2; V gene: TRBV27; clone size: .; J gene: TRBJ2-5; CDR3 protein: CASSSLGSGRETQYF; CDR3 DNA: TGTGCCAGCAGTTCCTTAGGTAGCGGGAGAGAGACCCAGTACTTC
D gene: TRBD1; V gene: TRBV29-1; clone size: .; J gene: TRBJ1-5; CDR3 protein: CSVAGRDRGRVPQHF; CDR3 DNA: TGCAGCGTCGCAGGCCGGGACAGGGGAAGGGTCCCCCAGCATTTT
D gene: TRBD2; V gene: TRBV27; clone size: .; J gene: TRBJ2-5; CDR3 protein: CASSFSGGMIETQYF; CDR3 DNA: TGTGCCAGCAGTTTTAGCGGGGGTATGATAGAGACCCAGTACTTC
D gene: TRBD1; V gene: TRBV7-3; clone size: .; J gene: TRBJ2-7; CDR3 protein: CASSFERTGNLDEQYF; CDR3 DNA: TGTGCCAGCAGCTTCGAACGGACAGGGAACCTAGACGAGCAGTACTTC
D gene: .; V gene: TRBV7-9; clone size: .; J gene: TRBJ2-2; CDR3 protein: CASSPLDSTGELFF; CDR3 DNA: TGTGCCAGCAGCCCCCTCGACAGCACCGGGGAGCTGTTTTTT
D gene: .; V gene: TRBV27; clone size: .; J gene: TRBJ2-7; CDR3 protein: CASTPYSGSYEQYF; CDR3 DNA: TGTGCCAGCACCCCATACTCAGGTTCCTACGAGCAGTACTTC
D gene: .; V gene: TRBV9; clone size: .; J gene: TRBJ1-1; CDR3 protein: CASSVVVNTEAFF; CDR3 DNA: TGTGCCAGCAGCGTAGTAGTGAACACTGAAGCTTTCTTT
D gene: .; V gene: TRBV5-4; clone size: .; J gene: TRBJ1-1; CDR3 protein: CASGLEAAEAFF; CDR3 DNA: TGTGCCAGCGGCTTGGAGGCGGCTGAAGCTTTCTTT
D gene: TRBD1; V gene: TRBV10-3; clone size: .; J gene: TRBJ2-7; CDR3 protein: CAISESGTEPYEQYF; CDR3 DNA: TGTGCCATCAGTGAGTCAGGGACAGAACCTTACGAGCAGTACTTC
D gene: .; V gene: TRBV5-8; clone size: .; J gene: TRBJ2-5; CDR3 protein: CASRSYQETQYF; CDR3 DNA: TGTGCCAGCAGATCGTACCAAGAGACCCAGTACTTC
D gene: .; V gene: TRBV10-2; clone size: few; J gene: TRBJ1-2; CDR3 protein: CASSESILNYGYTF; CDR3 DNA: TGCGCCAGCAGTGAGTCGATACTGAACTATGGCTACACCTTC
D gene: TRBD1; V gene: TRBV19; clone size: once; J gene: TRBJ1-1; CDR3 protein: CASSIGVGTGVIWVRNTEAFF; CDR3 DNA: TGTGCCAGTAGTATAGGGGTGGGGACAGGGGTTATTTGGGTTCGGAACACTGAAGCTTTCTTT
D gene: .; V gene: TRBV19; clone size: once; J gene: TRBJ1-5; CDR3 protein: CASSIRVGPQHF; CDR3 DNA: TGTGCCAGTAGTATCAGGGTAGGGCCCCAGCATTTT
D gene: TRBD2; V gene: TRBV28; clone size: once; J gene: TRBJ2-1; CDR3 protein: CASSLHLAGGNEQFF; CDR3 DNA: TGTGCCAGCAGTTTACATCTAGCGGGAGGTAATGAGCAGTTCTTC
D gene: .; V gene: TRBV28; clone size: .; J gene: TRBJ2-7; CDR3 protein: CASPPRQALSYEQYF; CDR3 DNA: TGTGCCAGCCCCCCGCGACAGGCTCTATCCTACGAGCAGTACTTC
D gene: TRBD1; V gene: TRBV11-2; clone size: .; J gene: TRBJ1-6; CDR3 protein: CASSVGQGYSPLHF; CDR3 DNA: TGTGCCAGCAGCGTCGGACAGGGTTATTCACCCCTCCACTTT
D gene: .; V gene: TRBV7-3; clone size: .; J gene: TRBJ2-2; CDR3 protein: CASSPARERAGELFF; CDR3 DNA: TGTGCCAGCAGCCCAGCCCGGGAGAGGGCCGGGGAGCTGTTTTTT
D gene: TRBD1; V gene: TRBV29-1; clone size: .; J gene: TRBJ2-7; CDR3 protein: CSVAETPPGTGVSNEQYF; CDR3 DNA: TGCAGCGTTGCCGAAACCCCGCCAGGGACAGGGGTATCTAACGAGCAGTACTTC
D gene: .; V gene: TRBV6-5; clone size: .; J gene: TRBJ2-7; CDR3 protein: CASSHRDEQYF; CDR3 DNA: TGTGCCAGCAGTCACAGGGACGAGCAGTACTTC
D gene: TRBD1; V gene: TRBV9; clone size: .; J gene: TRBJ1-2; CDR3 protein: CASSTGTGGVYGYTF; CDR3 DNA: TGTGCCAGCAGCACCGGGACAGGGGGCGTCTATGGCTACACCTTC
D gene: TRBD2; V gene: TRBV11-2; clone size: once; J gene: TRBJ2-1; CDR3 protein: CASSIRLAGFSSYNEQFF; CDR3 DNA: TGTGCCAGCAGCATACGACTAGCGGGGTTCTCCTCCTACAATGAGCAGTTCTTC
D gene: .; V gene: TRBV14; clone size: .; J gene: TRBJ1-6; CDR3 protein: CASSSLPGGAYNSPLHF; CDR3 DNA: TGTGCCAGCAGCAGTCTCCCCGGCGGGGCCTATAATTCACCCCTCCACTTT
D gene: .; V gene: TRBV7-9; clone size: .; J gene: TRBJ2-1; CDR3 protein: CASSLAGVNDNEQFF; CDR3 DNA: TGTGCCAGCAGCTTAGCGGGCGTTAACGACAATGAGCAGTTCTTC
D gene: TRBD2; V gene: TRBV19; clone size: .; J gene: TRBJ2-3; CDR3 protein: CASRPDPGRATDTQYF; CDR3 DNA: TGTGCCAGTAGGCCCGATCCCGGGAGGGCCACAGATACGCAGTATTTT
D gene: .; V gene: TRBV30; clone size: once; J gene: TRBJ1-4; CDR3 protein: CAWMFAREKLFF; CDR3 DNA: TGTGCCTGGATGTTCGCGAGGGAAAAACTGTTTTTT
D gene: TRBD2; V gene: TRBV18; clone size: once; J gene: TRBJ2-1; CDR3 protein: CASSPWTSGRAIRTEQFF; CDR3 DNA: TGTGCCAGCTCACCCTGGACTAGCGGGAGGGCCATTCGAACTGAGCAGTTCTTC
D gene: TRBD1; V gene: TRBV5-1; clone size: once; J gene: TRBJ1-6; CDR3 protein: CASRLAQGAFNNSPLHF; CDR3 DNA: TGCGCCAGCAGATTGGCACAGGGGGCGTTCAATAATTCACCCCTCCACTTT
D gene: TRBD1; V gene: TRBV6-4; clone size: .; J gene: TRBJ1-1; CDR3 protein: CASRTGGGEAFF; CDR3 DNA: TGTGCCAGCAGGACAGGGGGCGGTGAAGCTTTCTTT
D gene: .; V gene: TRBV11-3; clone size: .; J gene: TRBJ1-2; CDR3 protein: CASSLDQNAGHTF; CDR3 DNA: TGTGCCAGCAGCTTAGACCAAAACGCGGGGCACACCTTC
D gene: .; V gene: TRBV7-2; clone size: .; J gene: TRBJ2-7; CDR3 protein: CASSLSSLPGYEQYF; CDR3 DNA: TGTGCCAGCAGCTTATCCTCCCTACCTGGTTACGAGCAGTACTTC
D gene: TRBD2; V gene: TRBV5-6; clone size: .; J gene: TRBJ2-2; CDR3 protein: CASSRLAGGTGELFF; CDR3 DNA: TGTGCCAGCAGCAGGCTAGCGGGGGGCACCGGGGAGCTGTTTTTT
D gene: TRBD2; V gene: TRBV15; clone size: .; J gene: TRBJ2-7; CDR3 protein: CATSRLGLAGRYEQYF; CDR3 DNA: TGTGCCACCAGCAGACTGGGACTAGCGGGAAGGTACGAGCAGTACTTC
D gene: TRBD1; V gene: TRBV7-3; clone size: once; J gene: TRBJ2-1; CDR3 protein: CASSPGRTGWGNEQFF; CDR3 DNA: TGTGCCAGCAGCCCAGGGCGGACAGGGTGGGGTAATGAGCAGTTCTTC
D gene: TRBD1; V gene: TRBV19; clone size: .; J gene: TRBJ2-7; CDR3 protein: CASSYGQGGYEQYF; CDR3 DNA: TGTGCCAGTAGTTACGGACAGGGTGGGTACGAGCAGTACTTC
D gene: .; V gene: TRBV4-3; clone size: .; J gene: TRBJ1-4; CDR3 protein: CASSHSDSEKLFF; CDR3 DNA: TGCGCCAGCAGCCATTCCGACAGCGAAAAACTGTTTTTT